This TCR beta chain emerged from a study of blood T cell repertoires in COVID-19. Trimming shortened V by 0 bases and J by 1 base, and 9 bases separated the two germline ends. The CDR3 is made up of 15 amino acids. Germline lookup yields CDR1 ENHRY and CDR2 SYGVKD. Libraries were prepared by immunoSEQ multiplex PCR; TCRdb keeps only in-frame clonotypes and omits some of them. This sample has about 75,000 clones, with more than 70% found just once. Sequenced material: peripheral blood. The V and J genes are TRBV10-3 and TRBJ1-1; TRBD1 might be the D (6 bases). The clonotype comes from a human donor in a cohort sampled during active COVID-19. CDR3 in amino acids: CAISESSDRNTEAFF. The CDR3 DNA follows: TGTGCCATCAGTGAGTCGTCGGACAGGAACACTGAAGCTTTCTTT.